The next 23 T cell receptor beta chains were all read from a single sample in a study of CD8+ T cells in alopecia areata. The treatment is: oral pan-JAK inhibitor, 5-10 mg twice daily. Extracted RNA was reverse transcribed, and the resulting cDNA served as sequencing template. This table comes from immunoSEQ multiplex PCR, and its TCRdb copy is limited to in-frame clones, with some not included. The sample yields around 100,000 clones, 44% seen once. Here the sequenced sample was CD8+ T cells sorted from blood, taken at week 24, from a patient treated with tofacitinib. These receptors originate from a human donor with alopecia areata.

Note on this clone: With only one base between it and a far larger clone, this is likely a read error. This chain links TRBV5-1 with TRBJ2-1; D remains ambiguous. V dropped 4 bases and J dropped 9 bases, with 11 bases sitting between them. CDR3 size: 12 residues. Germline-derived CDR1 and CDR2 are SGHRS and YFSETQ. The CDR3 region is CASSPLGPEQFF. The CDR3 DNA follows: TGCGCCAGCAGCCCCCTAGGGCCTGAGCAGTTCTTC. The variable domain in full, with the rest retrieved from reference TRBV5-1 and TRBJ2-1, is KAGVTQTPRYLIKTRGQQVTLSCSPISGHRSVSWYQQTPGQGLQFLFEYFSETQRNKGNFPGRFSGRQFSNSRSEMNVSTLELGDSALYLCASSPLGPEQFFGPGTRLTVL.

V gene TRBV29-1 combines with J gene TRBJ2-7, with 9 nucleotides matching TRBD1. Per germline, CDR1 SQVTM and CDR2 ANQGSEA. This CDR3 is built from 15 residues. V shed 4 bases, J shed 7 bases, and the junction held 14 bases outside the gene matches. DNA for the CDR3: TGCAGCGTTGTTGTATGGGACAGGGAGGGCGAGGAGCAGTACTTC. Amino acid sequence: CSVVVWDREGEEQYF.

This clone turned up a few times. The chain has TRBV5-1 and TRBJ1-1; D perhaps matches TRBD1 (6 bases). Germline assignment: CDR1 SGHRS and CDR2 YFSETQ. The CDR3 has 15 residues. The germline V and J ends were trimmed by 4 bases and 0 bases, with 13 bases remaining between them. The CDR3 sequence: CASSLRGGLNTEAFF. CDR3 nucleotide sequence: TGCGCCAGCAGCCTCCGTGGGGGGCTGAACACTGAAGCTTTCTTT.

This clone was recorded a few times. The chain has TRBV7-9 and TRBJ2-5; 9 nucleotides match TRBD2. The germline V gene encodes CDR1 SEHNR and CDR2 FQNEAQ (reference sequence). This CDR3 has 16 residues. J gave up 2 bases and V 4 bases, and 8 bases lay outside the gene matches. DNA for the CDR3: TGTGCCAGCAGCTCTATACTAGCGGGCAGACAAGAGACCCAGTACTTC. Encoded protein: CASSSILAGRQETQYF.

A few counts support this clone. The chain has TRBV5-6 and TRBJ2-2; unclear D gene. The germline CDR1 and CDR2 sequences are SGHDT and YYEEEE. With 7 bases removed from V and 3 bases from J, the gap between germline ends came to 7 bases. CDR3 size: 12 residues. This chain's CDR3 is CASGGHTGELFF. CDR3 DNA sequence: TGTGCCAGCGGCGGCCACACCGGGGAGCTGTTTTTT. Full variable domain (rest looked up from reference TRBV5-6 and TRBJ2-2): DAGVTQSPTHLIKTRGQQVTLRCSPKSGHDTVSWYQQALGQGPQFIFQYYEEEERQRGNFPDRFSGHQFPNYSSELNVNALLLGDSALYLCASGGHTGELFFGEGSRLTVL.

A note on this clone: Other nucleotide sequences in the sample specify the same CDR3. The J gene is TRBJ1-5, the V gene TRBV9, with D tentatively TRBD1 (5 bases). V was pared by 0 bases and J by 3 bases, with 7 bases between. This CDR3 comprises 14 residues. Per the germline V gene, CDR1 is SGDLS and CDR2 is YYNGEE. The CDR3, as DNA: TGTGCCAGCAGCGTAGGGGGGTCCAATCAGCCCCAGCATTTT. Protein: CASSVGGSNQPQHF.

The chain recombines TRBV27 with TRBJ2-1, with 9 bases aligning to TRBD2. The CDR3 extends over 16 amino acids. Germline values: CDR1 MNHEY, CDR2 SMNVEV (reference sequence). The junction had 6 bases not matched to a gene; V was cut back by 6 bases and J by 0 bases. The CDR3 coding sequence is TGTGCCAGCAGCTTTAGCGGGAGCAGCTCCTACAATGAGCAGTTCTTC. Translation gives CASSFSGSSSYNEQFF.

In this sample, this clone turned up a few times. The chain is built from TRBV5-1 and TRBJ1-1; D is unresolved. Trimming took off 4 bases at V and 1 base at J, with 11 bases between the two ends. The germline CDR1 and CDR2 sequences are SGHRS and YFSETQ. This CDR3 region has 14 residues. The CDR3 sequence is CASSIAGGNTEAFF. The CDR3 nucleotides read TGCGCCAGCAGCATCGCAGGAGGGAACACTGAAGCTTTCTTT.

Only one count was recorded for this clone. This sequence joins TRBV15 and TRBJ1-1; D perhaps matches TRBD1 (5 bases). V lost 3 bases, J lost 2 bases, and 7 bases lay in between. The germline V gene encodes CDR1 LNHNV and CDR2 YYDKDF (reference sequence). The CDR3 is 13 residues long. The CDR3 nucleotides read TGTGCCACCAGCAGTGACAGTAACACTGAAGCTTTCTTT. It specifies CATSSDSNTEAFF. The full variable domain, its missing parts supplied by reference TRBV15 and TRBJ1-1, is DAMVIQNPRYQVTQFGKPVTLSCSQTLNHNVMYWYQQKSSQAPKLLFHYYDKDFNNEADTPDNFQSRRPNTSFCFLDIRSPGLGDTAMYLCATSSDSNTEAFFGQGTRLTVV.

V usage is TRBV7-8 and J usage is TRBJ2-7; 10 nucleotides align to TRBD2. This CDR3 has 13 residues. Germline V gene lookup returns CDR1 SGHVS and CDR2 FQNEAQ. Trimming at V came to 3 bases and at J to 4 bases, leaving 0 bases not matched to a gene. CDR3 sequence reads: CASSLGLAYEQYF. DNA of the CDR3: TGTGCCAGCAGCTTGGGACTAGCGTACGAGCAGTACTTC.

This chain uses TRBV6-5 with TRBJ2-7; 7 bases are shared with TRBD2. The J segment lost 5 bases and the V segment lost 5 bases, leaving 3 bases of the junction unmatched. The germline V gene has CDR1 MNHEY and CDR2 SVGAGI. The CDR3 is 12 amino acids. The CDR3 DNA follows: TGTGCCAGCAGTCCGGGACTAAACGAGCAGTACTTC. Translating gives CASSPGLNEQYF.

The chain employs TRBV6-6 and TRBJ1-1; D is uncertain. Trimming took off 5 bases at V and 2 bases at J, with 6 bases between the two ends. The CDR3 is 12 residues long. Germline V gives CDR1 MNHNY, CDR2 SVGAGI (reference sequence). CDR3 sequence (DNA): TGTGCCAGCAGTGGAACTAACACTGAAGCTTTCTTT. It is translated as CASSGTNTEAFF.

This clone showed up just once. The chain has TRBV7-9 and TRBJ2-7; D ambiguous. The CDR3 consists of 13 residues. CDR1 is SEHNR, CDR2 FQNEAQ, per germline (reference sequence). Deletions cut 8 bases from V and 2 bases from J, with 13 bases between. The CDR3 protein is CASDGPPTYEQYF. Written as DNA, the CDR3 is TGTGCCAGCGACGGCCCCCCTACCTACGAGCAGTACTTC.

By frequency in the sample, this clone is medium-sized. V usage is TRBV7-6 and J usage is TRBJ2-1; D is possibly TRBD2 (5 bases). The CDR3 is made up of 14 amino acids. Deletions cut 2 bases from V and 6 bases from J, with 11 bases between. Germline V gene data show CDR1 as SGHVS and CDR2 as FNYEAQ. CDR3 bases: TGTGCCAGCAGCTTATCGGGATTATTCAATGAGCAGTTCTTC. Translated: CASSLSGLFNEQFF.

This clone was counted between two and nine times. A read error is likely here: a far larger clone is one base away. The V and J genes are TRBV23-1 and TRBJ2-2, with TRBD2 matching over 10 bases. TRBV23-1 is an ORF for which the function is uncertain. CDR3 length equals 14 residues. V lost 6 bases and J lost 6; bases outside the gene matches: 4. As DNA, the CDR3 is TGCGCCAGCAGAGCGGGAGGGGACGCCGGGGAGCTGTTTTTT. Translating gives CASRAGGDAGELFF.

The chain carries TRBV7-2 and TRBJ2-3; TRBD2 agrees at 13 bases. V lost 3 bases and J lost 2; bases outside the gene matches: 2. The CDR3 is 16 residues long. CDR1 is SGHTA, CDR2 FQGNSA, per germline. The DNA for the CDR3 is TGTGCCAGCAGCTTTGGGACTAGCGGGAACACAGATACGCAGTATTTT. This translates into CASSFGTSGNTDTQYF. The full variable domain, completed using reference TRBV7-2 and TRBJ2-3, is GAGVSQSPSNKVTEKGKDVELRCDPISGHTALYWYRQSLGQGLEFLIYFQGNSAPDKSGLPSDRFSAERTGGSVSTLTIQRTQQEDSAVYLCASSFGTSGNTDTQYFGPGTRLTVL.

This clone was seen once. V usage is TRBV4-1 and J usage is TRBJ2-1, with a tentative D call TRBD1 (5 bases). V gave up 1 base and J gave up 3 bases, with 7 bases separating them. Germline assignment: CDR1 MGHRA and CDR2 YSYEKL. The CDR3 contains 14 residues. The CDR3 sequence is CASSQVDSYNEQFF. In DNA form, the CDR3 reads TGCGCCAGCAGCCAAGTAGACAGCTACAATGAGCAGTTCTTC.

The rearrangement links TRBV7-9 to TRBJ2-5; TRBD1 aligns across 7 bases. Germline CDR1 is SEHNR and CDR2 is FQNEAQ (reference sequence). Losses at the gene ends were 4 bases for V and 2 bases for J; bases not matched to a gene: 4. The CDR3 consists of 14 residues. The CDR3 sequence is CASSSDRDQETQYF. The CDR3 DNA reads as TGTGCCAGCAGCTCCGACAGGGATCAAGAGACCCAGTACTTC.

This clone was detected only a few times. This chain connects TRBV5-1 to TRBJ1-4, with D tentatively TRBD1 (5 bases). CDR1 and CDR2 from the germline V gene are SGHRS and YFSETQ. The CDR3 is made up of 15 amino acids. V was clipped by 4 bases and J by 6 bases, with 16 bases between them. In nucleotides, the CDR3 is TGCGCCAGCAGCCCTCGCGGGGCGCTGGATGAAAAACTGTTTTTT. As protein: CASSPRGALDEKLFF.

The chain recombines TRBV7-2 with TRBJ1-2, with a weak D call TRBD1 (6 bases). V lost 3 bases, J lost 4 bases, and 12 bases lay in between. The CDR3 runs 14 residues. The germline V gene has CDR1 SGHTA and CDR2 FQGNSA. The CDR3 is CASSFNRDGYGYTF. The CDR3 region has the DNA TGTGCCAGCAGCTTTAACAGGGATGGCTATGGCTACACCTTC.

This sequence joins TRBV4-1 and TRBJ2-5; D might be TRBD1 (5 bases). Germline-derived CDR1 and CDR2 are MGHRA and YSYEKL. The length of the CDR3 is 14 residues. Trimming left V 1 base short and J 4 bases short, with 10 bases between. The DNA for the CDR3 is TGCGCCAGCAGCCAAGCACCTAGGGGAGAGACCCAGTACTTC. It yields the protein CASSQAPRGETQYF.

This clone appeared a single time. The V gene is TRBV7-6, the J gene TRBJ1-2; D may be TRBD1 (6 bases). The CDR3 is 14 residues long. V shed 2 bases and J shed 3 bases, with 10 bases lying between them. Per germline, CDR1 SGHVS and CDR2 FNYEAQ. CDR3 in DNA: TGTGCCAGCAGCTTATCACAGGGAGACTATGGCTACACCTTC. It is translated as CASSLSQGDYGYTF. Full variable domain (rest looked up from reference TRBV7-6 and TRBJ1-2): GAGVSQSPRYKVTKRGQDVALRCDPISGHVSLYWYRQALGQGPEFLTYFNYEAQQDKSGLPNDRFSAERPEGSISTLTIQRTEQRDSAMYRCASSLSQGDYGYTFGSGTRLTVV.

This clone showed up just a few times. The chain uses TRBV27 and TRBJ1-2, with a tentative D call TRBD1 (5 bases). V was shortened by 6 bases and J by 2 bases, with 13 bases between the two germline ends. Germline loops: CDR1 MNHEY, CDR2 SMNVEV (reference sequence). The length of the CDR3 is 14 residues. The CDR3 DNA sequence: TGTGCCAGCAGCTCACGTGGGACCAACTATGGCTACACCTTC. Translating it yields CASSSRGTNYGYTF.